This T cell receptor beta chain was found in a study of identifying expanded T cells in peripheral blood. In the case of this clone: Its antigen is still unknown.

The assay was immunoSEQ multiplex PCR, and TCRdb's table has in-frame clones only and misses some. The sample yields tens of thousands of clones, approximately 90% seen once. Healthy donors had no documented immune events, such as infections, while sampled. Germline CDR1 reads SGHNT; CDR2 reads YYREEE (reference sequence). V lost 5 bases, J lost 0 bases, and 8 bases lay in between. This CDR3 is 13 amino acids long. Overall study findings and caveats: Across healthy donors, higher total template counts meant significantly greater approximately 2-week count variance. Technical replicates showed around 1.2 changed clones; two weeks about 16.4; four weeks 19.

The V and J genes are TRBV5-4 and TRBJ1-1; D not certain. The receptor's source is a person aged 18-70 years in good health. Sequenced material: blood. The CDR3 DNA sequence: TGTGCCAGCAGTCCGAACCTGAACACTGAAGCTTTCTTT. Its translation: CASSPNLNTEAFF.